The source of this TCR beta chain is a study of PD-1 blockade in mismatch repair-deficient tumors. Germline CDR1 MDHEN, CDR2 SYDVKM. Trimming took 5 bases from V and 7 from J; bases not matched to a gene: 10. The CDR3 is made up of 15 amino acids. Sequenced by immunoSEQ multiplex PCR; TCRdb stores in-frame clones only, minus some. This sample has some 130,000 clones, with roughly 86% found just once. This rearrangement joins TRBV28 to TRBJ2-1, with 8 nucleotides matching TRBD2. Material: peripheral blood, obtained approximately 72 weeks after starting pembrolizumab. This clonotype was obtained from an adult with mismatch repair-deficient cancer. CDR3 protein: CASSRERERWNEQFF. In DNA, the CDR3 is TGTGCCAGCAGTCGGGAGCGGGAGCGGTGGAATGAGCAGTTCTTC. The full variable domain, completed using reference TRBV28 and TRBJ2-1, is DVKVTQSSRYLVKRTGEKVFLECVQDMDHENMFWYRQDPGLGLRLIYFSYDVKMKEKGDIPEGYSVSREKKERFSLILESASTNQTSMYLCASSRERERWNEQFFGPGTRLTVL.